This T cell receptor (beta chain) was identified during a study of T cells in tuberculosis. V was pared by 0 bases and J by 7 bases, with 10 bases between. The CDR3 extends over 14 amino acids. The germline gives CDR1 SGHAT, CDR2 FQNNGV. Clones were sequenced by immunoSEQ multiplex PCR, and TCRdb holds only the in-frame ones, with some missing. The table has 25,000 to 35,000 clones, approximately 95% seen once; the top ten hold over 6.5%. Material: PBMCs. The source is a donor aged 10-35 years with latent tuberculosis or without tuberculosis infection. The chain uses TRBV11-2 and TRBJ2-1; D is uncertain. The CDR3 reads CASSLDLLINEQFF. Here the CDR3 DNA reads TGTGCCAGCAGCTTAGATCTACTTATTAATGAGCAGTTCTTC.